The rows below give T cell receptor beta chains drawn from one sample of a study of blood T cell repertoires in COVID-19. Profiling relied on immunoSEQ multiplex PCR, and the TCRdb table lists in-frame clones only, not all of them. The sample lists approximately 300,000 clones; 92% were seen once. Source material: PBMCs or T cells enriched from blood (not recorded which). The receptors derive from a woman in her 30s who had recovered from COVID-19. Each CDR3 is given with its conserved first and last residue.

v_call,j_call,cdr3_aa
TRBV2,TRBJ1-1,CASSRQGGTEAFF
TRBV19,TRBJ1-2,CASSKRESYGYTF
TRBV10-3,TRBJ1-5,CAISDPRGHSNQPQHF
TRBV29-1,TRBJ2-2,CSVAGTGFSGELFF
TRBV27,TRBJ2-1,CASSLLRLTYNEQFF
TRBV3-1/TRBV3-2,TRBJ2-7,CASSQPGFIYEQYF
TRBV3-1/TRBV3-2,TRBJ2-7,CASSLLNPYEQYF
TRBV6-5,TRBJ2-7,CASSYSSAIYEQYF
TRBV14,TRBJ2-1,CASSPGLAGVFEQFF
TRBV6-5,TRBJ2-7,CASSYTGTGGYQYF
TRBV28,TRBJ2-7,CASVAGGTGPSYEQYF
TRBV5-1,TRBJ1-6,CASSEQPQGPNSPLHF
TRBV27,TRBJ2-7,CASSPRLAASYEQYF
TRBV7-3,TRBJ2-1,CASSLTVGAKNEQFF
TRBV5-1,TRBJ2-6,CASSLDGSGANVLTF
TRBV7-3,TRBJ2-1,CASSTLAGGEQFF
TRBV19,TRBJ1-2,CASNGREDYGYTF
TRBV21-1,TRBJ1-2,CASETPYYGYTF
TRBV5-1,TRBJ2-2,CASSLGQGPNTGELFF
TRBV28,TRBJ2-5,CASSLGRGTSQETQYF
TRBV6-5,TRBJ2-3,CASRQEITDTQYF
TRBV7-9,TRBJ2-7,CASRSQGSSYEQYF
TRBV7-2,TRBJ2-3,CASSLKGLAGTQYF
TRBV18,TRBJ1-2,CASSRSSAGPDGYTF